A selection of T cell receptor beta chains follows, all from one sample in a study of T-cell memory formation after mild COVID-19. TCRdb passed the 5' RACE reads through MiXCR, listing each CDR3 protein once. The repertoire includes over 300,000 distinct CDR3 sequences, 20% to 25% of them detected once, and under 25% sits in the top ten. The sequencing sample was made of PBMCs or a T cell subset sorted from them (not recorded which). These receptors all stem from a man in his late teens or twenties who had mild COVID-19 (a few samples of this study predate the infection). Cell type and time point are not known. The CDR3 runs from the conserved cysteine through the conserved F or W. Fields, in order: clone size, V gene, J gene, D gene, CDR3 protein, CDR3 DNA. The D gene is left open where the match is weak. Expanded clones get a size class; other rows say once, few or many, or leave the size out.

>-|TRBV20-1|TRBJ1-2|-
CSARVGYTF
TGCAGTGCGAGGGTAGGCTACACCTTC
>-|TRBV4-1|TRBJ1-5|-
CASSQVPRDQPQHF
TGCGCCAGCAGCCAAGTCCCCCGGGATCAGCCCCAGCATTTT
>-|TRBV12-3/TRBV12-4|TRBJ1-2|-
CASSFSPVVYGYTF
TGTGCCAGCAGTTTTAGCCCGGTGGTCTATGGCTACACCTTC
>-|TRBV20-1|TRBJ2-7|TRBD2
CSARGLAGSSYEQYF
TGCAGTGCTAGAGGCCTAGCGGGGAGCTCCTACGAGCAGTACTTC
>-|TRBV4-3|TRBJ2-7|-
CASSQGFGRDEQYF
TGCGCCAGCAGCCAAGGCTTCGGCAGGGACGAGCAGTACTTC
>few|TRBV10-3|TRBJ2-3|TRBD2
CAISEGPAGGMTDTQYF
TGTGCCATCAGTGAAGGCCCAGCGGGGGGGATGACAGATACGCAGTATTTT
>many|TRBV9|TRBJ2-1|TRBD2
CASSAGLELYNEQFF
TGTGCCAGCAGCGCCGGACTAGAGCTGTACAATGAGCAGTTCTTC
>-|TRBV7-6|TRBJ2-6|-
CASGGGGYSGANVLTF
TGTGCCAGCGGGGGCGGCGGATACTCTGGGGCCAACGTCCTGACTTTC
>few|TRBV12-3/TRBV12-4|TRBJ2-5|-
CASSRRPGLQETQYF
TGTGCCAGCAGTCGGCGACCGGGACTCCAAGAGACCCAGTACTTC
>few|TRBV7-2|TRBJ2-3|TRBD2
CASSFTSGGSSTDTQYF
TGTGCCAGCAGCTTTACTAGCGGGGGGTCTAGCACAGATACGCAGTATTTT
>few|TRBV5-6|TRBJ1-2|-
CASSRGAVYGYTF
TGTGCCAGCAGCCGGGGGGCGGTCTATGGCTACACCTTC
>few|TRBV5-1|TRBJ2-1|-
CASSLFPGANNEQFF
TGCGCCAGCAGCTTGTTCCCCGGGGCCAACAATGAGCAGTTCTTC
>-|TRBV6-5|TRBJ2-3|-
CASRGLFSDTQYF
TGTGCCAGCAGGGGACTTTTTTCGGATACGCAGTATTTT
>many|TRBV4-2|TRBJ2-3|-
CASSQTGDTDTQYF
TGTGCCAGCAGCCAAACCGGGGACACAGATACGCAGTATTTT
>-|TRBV20-1|TRBJ2-1|TRBD2
CSAREVAGPYNEQFF
TGCAGTGCCAGAGAGGTAGCGGGTCCTTACAATGAGCAGTTCTTC
>-|TRBV12-3/TRBV12-4|TRBJ2-1|-
CASSVGFPRFF
TGTGCCAGCAGTGTAGGATTCCCGCGGTTCTTC